The TCR beta chain under discussion was sequenced for a study of a mutant IDH1 vaccine in newly diagnosed glioma. Across the whole study: Vaccines were first given 4-6 weeks after radiotherapy alone, or with temozolomide cycles. Week 35 held visit V12, while week 47 held visit V13.

The CDR3 totals 16 residues. V gave up 2 bases and J gave up 3 bases, with 17 bases separating them. Germline V gene data show CDR1 as MNHEY and CDR2 as SVGAGI. Time point of the sample: week 35, safety follow-up. Every single dose of the vaccine, 300 ug of mutant IDH1 20-mer peptide, came with topical imiquimod. Patients in the study were vaccinated eight times, receiving shots in weeks 1, 3, 5, 7, 11, 15, 19 and 23. For this clone: Its target is not known.

The protocol was immunoSEQ multiplex PCR, while the TCRdb copy is restricted to in-frame clones and leaves out a portion. The sample yields about 66,000 clones, about 74% seen once. This receptor was obtained from a man aged 45 to 65 with glioma. The chain recombines TRBV6-5 with TRBJ2-7, with D perhaps assigned TRBD1 or TRBD2 (6 bases each). This sample comprised PBMCs, obtained from a glioma patient whose treatment included an IDH1 peptide vaccine. CDR3 sequence reads: CASSYGPGGEFYEQYF. DNA of the CDR3: TGTGCCAGCAGTTACGGTCCCGGGGGCGAGTTCTACGAGCAGTACTTC.